These T cell receptor beta chains were read from a single sample in a study of PD-1 blockade in classical Hodgkin lymphoma. Libraries were prepared by immunoSEQ multiplex PCR; TCRdb keeps only in-frame clonotypes and omits some of them. The sample carries over 70,000 clones, 75% to 90% recorded once. The sample was peripheral blood mononuclear cells (PBMCs), taken at baseline. The receptors shown here come from a human donor with classical Hodgkin lymphoma. CDR3s include the opening cysteine and the closing phenylalanine or tryptophan. The D gene is left open where the match is weak. Clone sizes are given selectively: once, few, many, or a class where the clone is expanded.

abundance: NA; j_gene: TRBJ1-1; v_gene: TRBV11-2; d_gene: NA; CDR3nt: TGTGCCAGCAGCTTAGGACAGATCGGCACTGAAGCTTTCTTT; CDR3aa: CASSLGQIGTEAFF
abundance: NA; j_gene: TRBJ2-7; v_gene: TRBV4-1; d_gene: NA; CDR3nt: TGCGCCAGCAGGGAACGGGACGAGCAGTACTTC; CDR3aa: CASRERDEQYF
abundance: NA; j_gene: TRBJ1-1; v_gene: TRBV4-3; d_gene: NA; CDR3nt: TGCGCCAGCAGCCAAGAATTCCAGGGCCAGGAAGCTTTCTTT; CDR3aa: CASSQEFQGQEAFF
abundance: NA; j_gene: TRBJ2-1; v_gene: TRBV7-8; d_gene: NA; CDR3nt: TGTGCCAGCAGCTTAAGAAGTTCCAGAGGAAATGAGCAGTTCTTC; CDR3aa: CASSLRSSRGNEQFF
abundance: once; j_gene: TRBJ1-3; v_gene: TRBV27; d_gene: NA; CDR3nt: TGTGCCAGCAGTTTAACCCCCCGCGAGGGGAGAAACACCATATATTTT; CDR3aa: CASSLTPREGRNTIYF
abundance: NA; j_gene: TRBJ2-3; v_gene: TRBV18; d_gene: TRBD2; CDR3nt: TGTGCCAGCTCACGCTCTAGCGGAGCTAGCACAGATACGCAGTATTTT; CDR3aa: CASSRSSGASTDTQYF
abundance: NA; j_gene: TRBJ1-2; v_gene: TRBV6-4; d_gene: NA; CDR3nt: TGTGCAAAACGGGGACACTTTAACTATGGCTACACCTTC; CDR3aa: CAKRGHFNYGYTF
abundance: NA; j_gene: TRBJ2-1; v_gene: TRBV6-1; d_gene: TRBD1; CDR3nt: TGTGCCAGCAGTGATGCGGACAGGGTGGCTAGGAGGCCCTACAATGAGCAGTTCTTC; CDR3aa: CASSDADRVARRPYNEQFF
abundance: few; j_gene: TRBJ1-5; v_gene: TRBV19; d_gene: NA; CDR3nt: TGTGCCAGTAGAGCCCTCTTGGGTAACAATCAGCCCCAGCATTTT; CDR3aa: CASRALLGNNQPQHF
abundance: NA; j_gene: TRBJ2-3; v_gene: TRBV5-1; d_gene: NA; CDR3nt: TGCGCCAGCAGCTTACAGAGGGCCACAGATACGCAGTATTTT; CDR3aa: CASSLQRATDTQYF
abundance: once; j_gene: TRBJ2-7; v_gene: TRBV19; d_gene: NA; CDR3nt: TGTGCCAGTAGTATGGATCGGGGGTCCACCTACGAGCAGTACTTC; CDR3aa: CASSMDRGSTYEQYF
abundance: NA; j_gene: TRBJ2-1; v_gene: TRBV14; d_gene: TRBD2; CDR3nt: TGTGCCAGCAGCCAGCTAGCGGTAAGCTCCTACAATGAGCAGTTCTTC; CDR3aa: CASSQLAVSSYNEQFF
abundance: NA; j_gene: TRBJ1-2; v_gene: TRBV11-2; d_gene: NA; CDR3nt: TGTGCCAGCAGCTCTCAGGAGCCCCTCTATGGCTACACCTTC; CDR3aa: CASSSQEPLYGYTF
abundance: once; j_gene: TRBJ2-7; v_gene: TRBV2; d_gene: NA; CDR3nt: TGTGCCAGCAGTGAAGAAAACTACGAGCAGTACTTC; CDR3aa: CASSEENYEQYF
abundance: NA; j_gene: TRBJ2-5; v_gene: TRBV5-4; d_gene: NA; CDR3nt: TGTGCCAGCAGCCAACCGCAGGGGGGCCAAGAGACCCAGTACTTC; CDR3aa: CASSQPQGGQETQYF
abundance: NA; j_gene: TRBJ1-3; v_gene: TRBV2; d_gene: NA; CDR3nt: TGTGCCAGCAGCACAACAGGGTCTGGAAACACCATATATTTT; CDR3aa: CASSTTGSGNTIYF
abundance: NA; j_gene: TRBJ2-1; v_gene: TRBV11-3; d_gene: NA; CDR3nt: TGTGCCAGCAGCTTAGATTCAAACTACAATGAGCAGTTCTTC; CDR3aa: CASSLDSNYNEQFF
abundance: NA; j_gene: TRBJ2-7; v_gene: TRBV10-2; d_gene: NA; CDR3nt: TGCGCCAGCAGTGAAAGTTACGAGCAGTACTTC; CDR3aa: CASSESYEQYF
abundance: NA; j_gene: TRBJ2-5; v_gene: TRBV19; d_gene: TRBD1; CDR3nt: TGTGCCAGTAGTATGATTCCGGGACAGGGGGCTCGGGAGACCCAGTACTTC; CDR3aa: CASSMIPGQGARETQYF
abundance: NA; j_gene: TRBJ2-4; v_gene: TRBV18; d_gene: NA; CDR3nt: TGTGCCAGCTCACCATCCTTTCGAAACATTCAGTACTTC; CDR3aa: CASSPSFRNIQYF
abundance: NA; j_gene: TRBJ2-1; v_gene: TRBV7-2; d_gene: TRBD2; CDR3nt: TGTGCCAGCAGCTTAGCGGGGACTAGCGGGAGAAGGGGTGAGCAGTTCTTC; CDR3aa: CASSLAGTSGRRGEQFF
abundance: NA; j_gene: TRBJ2-5; v_gene: TRBV28; d_gene: NA; CDR3nt: TGTGCCAGCAGCCCTCCCCCTACAGGGACCCAGTACTTC; CDR3aa: CASSPPPTGTQYF
abundance: NA; j_gene: TRBJ2-3; v_gene: TRBV14; d_gene: NA; CDR3nt: TGTGCCAGCAGCGGACTCACAGATACGCAGTATTTT; CDR3aa: CASSGLTDTQYF
abundance: NA; j_gene: TRBJ1-1; v_gene: TRBV2; d_gene: NA; CDR3nt: TGTGCCAGCAGTGAGAGCGGCATGAACACTGAAGCTTTCTTT; CDR3aa: CASSESGMNTEAFF
abundance: NA; j_gene: TRBJ1-2; v_gene: TRBV5-8; d_gene: NA; CDR3nt: TGTGCCAGCAGCACCCCTTATGGCTACACCTTC; CDR3aa: CASSTPYGYTF
abundance: NA; j_gene: TRBJ2-3; v_gene: TRBV14; d_gene: TRBD2; CDR3nt: TGTGCCAGCAGCCCCGTGACTAGCGGGAACACAGATACGCAGTATTTT; CDR3aa: CASSPVTSGNTDTQYF
abundance: NA; j_gene: TRBJ2-5; v_gene: TRBV15; d_gene: NA; CDR3nt: TGTGCCACCAGCAGAGTTCCGGGGGAGACGGAGACCCAGTACTTC; CDR3aa: CATSRVPGETETQYF
abundance: NA; j_gene: TRBJ2-7; v_gene: TRBV5-4; d_gene: NA; CDR3nt: TGTGCCAGCAGCTTCCCTAGCCCTCCCTACGAGCAGTACTTC; CDR3aa: CASSFPSPPYEQYF
abundance: NA; j_gene: TRBJ1-4; v_gene: TRBV5-4; d_gene: NA; CDR3nt: TGTGCCAGCAGCGCGGCCCCGGGACGGATTAATGAAAAACTGTTTTTT; CDR3aa: CASSAAPGRINEKLFF
abundance: NA; j_gene: TRBJ2-5; v_gene: TRBV6-5; d_gene: TRBD2; CDR3nt: TGTGCCAGCAGCCTTGGACTAGCGGGAGAAGAGACCCAGTACTTC; CDR3aa: CASSLGLAGEETQYF
abundance: once; j_gene: TRBJ1-5; v_gene: TRBV28; d_gene: TRBD1; CDR3nt: TGTGCCAGCAGTTTAAGATCTGGGACAGGTCTCTATCAGCCCCAGCATTTT; CDR3aa: CASSLRSGTGLYQPQHF
abundance: NA; j_gene: TRBJ2-1; v_gene: TRBV2; d_gene: NA; CDR3nt: TGTGCCAGCAGTGATAAGAGTAGGGGTCAAGGTGAGCAGTTCTTC; CDR3aa: CASSDKSRGQGEQFF